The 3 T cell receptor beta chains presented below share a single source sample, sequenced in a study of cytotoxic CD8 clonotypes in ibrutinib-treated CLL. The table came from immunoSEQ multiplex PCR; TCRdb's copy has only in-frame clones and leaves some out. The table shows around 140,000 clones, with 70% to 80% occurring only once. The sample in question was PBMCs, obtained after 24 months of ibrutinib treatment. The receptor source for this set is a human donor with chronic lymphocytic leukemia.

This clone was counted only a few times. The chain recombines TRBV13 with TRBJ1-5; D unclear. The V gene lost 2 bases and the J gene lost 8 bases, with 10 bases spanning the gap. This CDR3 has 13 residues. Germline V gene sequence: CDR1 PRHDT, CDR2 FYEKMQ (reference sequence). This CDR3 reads CASSLSPREPQHF. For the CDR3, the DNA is TGTGCCAGCAGCTTATCACCAAGGGAGCCCCAGCATTTT. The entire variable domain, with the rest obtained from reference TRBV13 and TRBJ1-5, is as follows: AAGVIQSPRHLIKEKRETATLKCYPIPRHDTVYWYQQGPGQDPQFLISFYEKMQSDKGSIPDRFSAQQFSDYHSELNMSSLELGDSALYFCASSLSPREPQHFGDGTRLSIL.

The CDR3 bases are TGTGCCAGCAGACCCAGCCCAGGGGGCTCATGGCCGTTCTTC. Its protein product is CASRPSPGGSWPFF. The rearrangement links TRBV6-5 to TRBJ2-1; 8 bases line up with TRBD1. With V trimmed by 6 bases and J by 15 bases, 16 bases remained unmatched. This CDR3 contains 14 residues. Germline values: CDR1 MNHEY, CDR2 SVGAGI.

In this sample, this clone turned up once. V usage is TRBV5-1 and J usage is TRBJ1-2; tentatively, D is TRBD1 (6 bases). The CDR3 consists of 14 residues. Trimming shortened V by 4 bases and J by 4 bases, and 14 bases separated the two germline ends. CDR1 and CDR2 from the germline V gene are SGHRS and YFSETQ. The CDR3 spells CASSLPQGSYGYTF. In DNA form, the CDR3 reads TGCGCCAGCAGCCTACCACAGGGATCCTATGGCTACACCTTC.